The next 29 T cell receptor beta chains were all read from a single sample in a study of cytomegalovirus exposure and HLA in healthy donors. This PCR relied on a set of 60 Vbeta primers and 13 Jbeta primers. Using immunoSEQ multiplex PCR, the repertoire was profiled, and TCRdb retains in-frame clones only, with some absent. The table includes 90,000 to 150,000 clones, roughly 76% detected once. The specimen sequenced was PBMCs. Receptors originate from a man in his fifties in good health and CMV-seropositive.

The rearrangement joins TRBV6-5 to TRBJ2-2; D call uncertain. The CDR3 has 13 amino acids. Trimming left V 4 bases short and J 5 bases short, with 8 bases between. Germline values: CDR1 MNHEY, CDR2 SVGAGI. DNA of the CDR3: TGTGCCAGCAGTTTCACCTATACCGGGGAGCTGTTTTTT. Translating gives CASSFTYTGELFF.

This chain joins TRBV28 and TRBJ1-2; 9 bases fit TRBD1. The CDR3 spans 13 residues. The V gene end was trimmed by 7 bases and the J gene end by 6 bases; junction bases not matched to a gene: 6. Germline V gene sequence: CDR1 MDHEN, CDR2 SYDVKM. The chain's CDR3 is CASTRDRAHGYTF. The CDR3 DNA is TGTGCCAGCACCCGGGACAGGGCTCATGGCTACACCTTC.

The chain joins TRBV9 to TRBJ2-2, with D perhaps TRBD2 (6 bases). Per the germline V gene, CDR1 is SGDLS and CDR2 is YYNGEE. CDR3 length equals 14 residues. With 4 bases removed from V and 6 bases from J, the gap between germline ends came to 13 bases. The CDR3 coding sequence is TGTGCCAGCAGCCTCACCGGGGGTTCCGGGGAGCTGTTTTTT. Its protein is CASSLTGGSGELFF.

This clone was recorded only once. The chain joins TRBV20-1 to TRBJ2-3; D gene unclear. Germline V gene sequence: CDR1 DFQATT, CDR2 SNEGSKA (reference sequence). This CDR3 has 11 residues. The CDR3 nucleotides are TGCTTAGGCGGATCCACAGATACGCAGTATTTT. This sequence encodes CLGGSTDTQYF.

The chain has TRBV28 and TRBJ2-7; the match to TRBD2 covers 10 bases. The CDR3 runs 15 residues. The germline V gene has CDR1 MDHEN and CDR2 SYDVKM. V lost 6 bases, J lost 2 bases, and 7 bases stayed unmatched. CDR3 sequence (DNA): TGTGCCAGCAGCCCTAGACTAGCGGGCGCCTACGAGCAGTACTTC. Translation: CASSPRLAGAYEQYF. The whole variable domain, filled in from reference TRBV28 and TRBJ2-7, reads DVKVTQSSRYLVKRTGEKVFLECVQDMDHENMFWYRQDPGLGLRLIYFSYDVKMKEKGDIPEGYSVSREKKERFSLILESASTNQTSMYLCASSPRLAGAYEQYFGPGTRLTVT.

This chain joins TRBV7-2 and TRBJ2-2; D is possibly TRBD2 (5 bases). The CDR3 has 17 amino acids. Trimming cost V 5 bases and J 0 bases, with 16 bases left between them. Germline values: CDR1 SGHTA, CDR2 FQGNSA. The CDR3 nucleotides read TGTGCCAGCAGCCTTAGACACCGGGGTGCGAACACCGGGGAGCTGTTTTTT. Its translation is CASSLRHRGANTGELFF.

The chain recombines TRBV7-9 with TRBJ1-1; weak D call: TRBD1 (6 bases). V lost 5 bases to trimming and J lost 4 bases, with 20 bases between them. This CDR3 is 16 amino acids long. Germline-derived CDR1 and CDR2 are SEHNR and FQNEAQ (reference sequence). CDR3 region: CASSDLGGGEGTEAFF. DNA for the CDR3: TGTGCCAGCAGCGACCTAGGAGGGGGGGAGGGCACTGAAGCTTTCTTT.

The chain couples TRBV18 to TRBJ2-5, with TRBD1 identical over 11 bases. After removal of 3 bases from V and 0 bases from J, the junction contained 0 bases not matched to a gene. Germline V CDR1 and CDR2: KGHSH, LQKENI. The CDR3 spans 15 residues. CDR3 protein: CASSPGQGDQETQYF. The CDR3 region has the DNA TGTGCCAGCTCACCGGGACAGGGGGACCAAGAGACCCAGTACTTC.

The chain carries TRBV9 and TRBJ1-4; no clear D gene. V was cut by 0 bases and J by 8 bases, with 11 bases left in between. The CDR3 is 14 amino acids. The germline CDR1 and CDR2 sequences are SGDLS and YYNGEE. CDR3 in amino acids: CASSVGEGWEKLFF. In DNA form, the CDR3 reads TGTGCCAGCAGCGTAGGAGAGGGCTGGGAAAAACTGTTTTTT.

The chain has TRBV28 and TRBJ2-5; D remains ambiguous. Germline CDR1 is MDHEN and CDR2 is SYDVKM. V was pared by 6 bases and J by 5 bases, with 16 bases between. The CDR3 consists of 14 residues. This CDR3 is CASSPVGPRETQYF. CDR3 nucleotide sequence: TGTGCCAGCAGCCCCGTTGGGCCCAGGGAGACCCAGTACTTC.

The rearrangement uses TRBV6-6 and TRBJ2-1; 9 nucleotides line up with TRBD1. Trimming removed 5 bases from V and 2 bases from J; junction bases left unmatched: 4. The CDR3 has 15 residues. CDR1 and CDR2 (germline): MNHNY, SVGAGI (reference sequence). CDR3 in DNA: TGTGCCAGCAGTCCGGGACAGGGCCCCTACAATGAGCAGTTCTTC. It codes for CASSPGQGPYNEQFF.

This chain joins TRBV14 and TRBJ2-3; no reliable D call. Looked up from germline, CDR1 is SGHDN and CDR2 is FVKESK. V shed 0 bases and J shed 1 base, with 11 bases lying between them. The CDR3 covers 16 residues. In DNA, the CDR3 is TGTGCCAGCAGCCAAGACCGCGGCAGCCGCACAGATACGCAGTATTTT. It yields the protein CASSQDRGSRTDTQYF.

This clone was detected once. The CDR3 spells CASSGDRAQFF. The CDR3 nucleotides are TGTGCCAGCAGCGGCGACAGAGCCCAGTTCTTC. V gene TRBV5-5 combines with J gene TRBJ2-1; perhaps TRBD1 as D (5 bases). V dropped 4 bases and J dropped 13 bases, with 12 bases sitting between them. There are 11 residues in the CDR3. Germline loops: CDR1 SGHKS, CDR2 YYEKEE (reference sequence). Variable domain in full (rest from reference TRBV5-5 and TRBJ2-1): DAGVTQSPTHLIKTRGQQVTLRCSPISGHKSVSWYQQVLGQGPQFIFQYYEKEERGRGNFPDRFSARQFPNYSSELNVNALLLGDSALYLCASSGDRAQFFGPGTRLTVL.

In its sample, this clone was seen once. The chain recombines TRBV7-8 with TRBJ2-5, with 7 bases identical to TRBD1. The assigned J gene may be wrong: the sequence end matches TRBJ2-7 better. Germline V gives CDR1 SGHVS, CDR2 FQNEAQ. This CDR3 is built from 14 residues. The CDR3: CASSARTGLNEQYF. In DNA, the CDR3 is TGTGCCAGCAGCGCCCGGACAGGCTTAAACGAGCAGTACTTC.

The chain joins TRBV18 to TRBJ1-1; TRBD1 is a possible D gene (5 bases). This CDR3 contains 13 residues. CDR1 and CDR2 (germline): KGHSH, LQKENI. V dropped 2 bases and J dropped 10 bases, with 14 bases sitting between them. As DNA, the CDR3 is TGTGCCAGCTCACCAGCCGACAGCTTTCGAGCTTTCTTT. This encodes CASSPADSFRAFF.

In its sample, this clone was seen a few times. The CDR3 loop reads CASSLAPSNSDTQYF. The CDR3, as DNA: TGTGCCAGCAGCTTAGCCCCTTCGAACAGTGATACGCAGTATTTT. J is TRBJ2-3 and V is TRBV7-8; D remains ambiguous. Germline values: CDR1 SGHVS, CDR2 FQNEAQ. V gave up 0 bases and J gave up 6 bases, with 13 bases separating them. This CDR3 has 15 amino acids.

This clone occurred a few times. The chain links TRBV7-2 to TRBJ2-5; TRBD2 matches at 9 bases. From germline, CDR1 is SGHTA and CDR2 FQGNSA. The CDR3 is made up of 16 amino acids. The J segment lost 2 bases and the V segment lost 1 base, leaving 5 bases of the junction unmatched. The CDR3 DNA sequence: TGTGCCAGCAGCTTAGGAGTTAGCGGGGGACAAGAGACCCAGTACTTC. Translated: CASSLGVSGGQETQYF.

V usage is TRBV6-4 and J usage is TRBJ2-1; 8 nucleotides line up with TRBD1. Germline trimming cut 3 bases from V and 5 bases from J; bases unmatched to any gene: 9. The length of the CDR3 is 16 residues. CDR1 is MRHNA and CDR2 is SNTAGT in the germline V gene. The CDR3 spells CASSDFDRGGDNEQFF. The CDR3 DNA follows: TGTGCCAGCAGTGATTTCGACAGGGGCGGCGACAATGAGCAGTTCTTC.

J is TRBJ2-7 and V is TRBV7-9; D unclear. The CDR3 extends over 13 amino acids. Germline CDR1 reads SEHNR; CDR2 reads FQNEAQ (reference sequence). Trimming removed 0 bases from V and 7 bases from J, with 10 bases in between. The CDR3, as DNA: TGTGCCAGCAGCTTAGCGGCCTCGGAGGAGCAGTACTTC. Amino acids: CASSLAASEEQYF.

V usage is TRBV9 and J usage is TRBJ1-1, with TRBD1 as a possible D gene (5 bases). CDR3 length: 13 amino acids. V lost 7 bases, J lost 1 base, and 11 bases lay in between. From germline, CDR1 is SGDLS and CDR2 YYNGEE. In DNA, the CDR3 is TGTGCCAGCCGGGGCGGGGGGAACACTGAAGCTTTCTTT. This encodes CASRGGGNTEAFF.

V and J are TRBV4-1 and TRBJ2-7, with a tentative D call TRBD2 (5 bases). The CDR3 runs to 15 residues. The V end was cut by 2 bases, the J end by 2 bases, with 13 bases between. The germline gives CDR1 MGHRA, CDR2 YSYEKL. The CDR3 protein is CASSQSSDFTYEQYF. In DNA, the CDR3 is TGCGCCAGCAGCCAATCCTCGGACTTTACCTACGAGCAGTACTTC.

The chain links TRBV7-2 to TRBJ1-1, with TRBD1 matching over 8 bases. The V and J ends lost 4 bases and 5 bases, in that order; junction bases with no gene match: 12. The CDR3 has 16 residues. Germline assignment: CDR1 SGHTA and CDR2 FQGNSA. As DNA, the CDR3 is TGTGCCAGCAGCTCGACAGGGGTTCAAGGGAAAACTGAAGCTTTCTTT. This sequence encodes CASSSTGVQGKTEAFF.

This clone turned up a few times. The chain recombines TRBV13 with TRBJ1-2; 8 bases agree with TRBD1. Germline values: CDR1 PRHDT, CDR2 FYEKMQ (reference sequence). The CDR3 runs to 14 residues. The trim removed 5 bases at V and 5 bases at J, leaving 7 bases unmatched. CDR3 in DNA: TGTGCCAGCAGCGATAACAGGGGGGGATATGGCTACACCTTC. This translates into CASSDNRGGYGYTF.

The genes are TRBV13 and TRBJ2-1, with 10 bases lining up with TRBD2. This CDR3 is built from 13 residues. With V trimmed by 4 bases and J by 13 bases, 7 bases remained unmatched. The V gene's germline CDR1 is PRHDT and CDR2 FYEKMQ (reference sequence). CDR3 in DNA: TGTGCCAGCAGCTCCGGGACTAGCGTGCCTCAGTTCTTC. This encodes CASSSGTSVPQFF.

This clone appeared a few times. This chain links TRBV11-3 with TRBJ2-1; 7 nucleotides agree with TRBD2. The CDR3 covers 14 residues. The trim removed 5 bases at V and 0 bases at J, leaving 1 base unmatched. Germline loops: CDR1 SGHNT, CDR2 YENEEA. In DNA, the CDR3 is TGTGCCAGCAGCGGACTAGTCTCCTACAATGAGCAGTTCTTC. Protein product: CASSGLVSYNEQFF.

V and J are TRBV7-2 and TRBJ2-1; 9 bases line up with TRBD2. CDR3 size: 13 residues. V trimming: 3 bases; J trimming: 9 bases; junction bases outside the gene matches: 3. Per the germline V gene, CDR1 is SGHTA and CDR2 is FQGNSA. CDR3 in amino acids: CASSLGLAAEQFF. CDR3 nucleotide sequence: TGTGCCAGCAGCTTGGGACTAGCCGCTGAGCAGTTCTTC.

J is TRBJ2-2 and V is TRBV2, with 8 bases aligning to TRBD1. V lost 5 bases, J lost 4 bases, and 6 bases stayed unmatched. The germline gives CDR1 SNHLY, CDR2 FYNNEI. The CDR3 is made up of 15 amino acids. The DNA for the CDR3 is TGTGCCAGCAGTTGGGGACAGGACCTCACCGGGGAGCTGTTTTTT. Translating it yields CASSWGQDLTGELFF. Full variable domain (rest looked up from reference TRBV2 and TRBJ2-2): EPEVTQTPSHQVTQMGQEVILRCVPISNHLYFYWYRQILGQKVEFLVSFYNNEISEKSEIFDDQFSVERPDGSNFTLKIRSTKLEDSAMYFCASSWGQDLTGELFFGEGSRLTVL.

This clone occurred a few times. The rearrangement links TRBV2 to TRBJ2-3, with TRBD2 as a possible D gene (6 bases). This CDR3 contains 15 residues. Looked up from germline, CDR1 is SNHLY and CDR2 is FYNNEI. Trimming took off 6 bases at V and 0 bases at J, with 13 bases between the two ends. The CDR3 DNA reads TGTGCCAGCAGCCCCGGACTATCTAGCACAGATACGCAGTATTTT. This sequence encodes CASSPGLSSTDTQYF. Full variable domain (outside the CDR3, taken from reference TRBV2 and TRBJ2-3): EPEVTQTPSHQVTQMGQEVILRCVPISNHLYFYWYRQILGQKVEFLVSFYNNEISEKSEIFDDQFSVERPDGSNFTLKIRSTKLEDSAMYFCASSPGLSSTDTQYFGPGTRLTVL.

The V call is TRBV27, the J call TRBJ1-2; a possible D gene is TRBD1 (6 bases). The V gene's germline CDR1 is MNHEY and CDR2 SMNVEV (reference sequence). The CDR3 is 15 amino acids. Trimming removed 6 bases at V and 7 bases at J, with 21 bases between. The CDR3, as DNA: TGTGCCAGCAGACCTACGCCGGGACAAGGAGGTGGCTACACCTTC. It translates to CASRPTPGQGGGYTF.